This is a list of T cell receptor beta chains from one sample in a study of beta chain features in type 1 diabetes. The data were produced by immunoSEQ multiplex PCR, yet TCRdb's version contains in-frame clones alone and is incomplete. This table holds 200,000 to 250,000 clones, about 15% found once. Sequencing input: naive CD4+ T cells from blood. The receptors here all came from a man between 25 and 39 years old with type 1 diabetes. CDR3s leave out the opening cysteine and the closing phenylalanine or tryptophan.

V,CDR3
TRBV19,ASSDRARTPYGYT
TRBV19,ASSYRGLYEQY
TRBV29-1,SAKPDRGGYT
TRBV7-2,ASSLVGASGVTTDTQY
TRBV25-1,ASSVPGVGTEAF
TRBV7-2,ASSSGQGSWNEQF
TRBV6-5,ASSYSPTGAYEQY
TRBV29-1,SVAFGARVREQY
TRBV19,ASSAGPETQY
TRBV29-1,SVEDRSRTGRHEQY
TRBV30,AWERGFQETQY
TRBV4-1,ASSHFLVGPSYEQY
TRBV18,ASSRGQVYNSPLH
TRBV9,ASSVEAYTEAF
TRBV27,ASSSPAGSGSEQY
TRBV5-1,ASSPRGRVEPLH
TRBV18,ASSPGQGAGSEQY
TRBV5-1,ASSSHVQGETQY
TRBV28,ASSFGQRGSNQPQH
TRBV29-1,SAIHPSYNEQF
TRBV30,AWSFGTKNTGELF
TRBV7-9,ASSVGDTQY
TRBV5-1,ASSPPGLAESSEQF
TRBV2,ASSYYNEQF
TRBV5-1,ASSLGTRALNQETQY
TRBV29-1,SVADRGRYEQY
TRBV28,ASRTPSVETQY
TRBV9,ASSAGERYNEQF
TRBV2,ASREDRSTDTQY
TRBV5-1,ASSLYWNTEAF
TRBV6-5,ASSRGTGYDYEQY
TRBV7-2,ASSLRNNWGGLNSPLH
TRBV10-3,AISESPGADTEAF
TRBV19,ASKTSGVSYEQY
TRBV28,ASSSTGKAKNIQY
TRBV6-5,ASSSGTDYYGYT
TRBV2,ASSERRLAGDRNEQF
TRBV28,ASSSLRGQAPYEQY
TRBV7-2,ASSPTRGTDTQY
TRBV5-1,ASGDTSKYNEQF
TRBV10-3,AINSRGETQY
TRBV27,ASSWRESETQY
TRBV6-5,ASKKSRTNSPLH
TRBV6-5,ASSFGTGYTGELF
TRBV7-9,ASSSNRGRETQY
TRBV27,ASSTDSGNQPQH
TRBV4-2,ASSQVTGAVNPGETQY